One sample yielded the 15 T cell receptor beta chains listed below, sequenced in a study of blood T cell dynamics during melanoma immunotherapy (TCRdb year 2020). This specimen's time point label, interpreted: week 3, after first cycle of checkpoint inhibitor. Preparation of the library involved the immunoSEQ multiplex PCR assay. The table comes from immuneACCESS by way of TCRdb, which keeps in-frame sequences with V and J called. Part of the clones is missing from these tables; in studies checked, under half for an unresolved V gene and the rest for unknown reasons. The sample table lists roughly 12,000 clones, 88% of them with a count of one. The ten largest clones represent more than 5.5% of the sample. The source was blood, collected from a patient treated with checkpoint blockade. These receptors all come from a human donor with melanoma.

The gene calls are TRBV11-2 and TRBJ2-1, with a weak D call TRBD2 (6 bases). There are 15 residues in the CDR3. Trimming removed 6 bases from V and 0 bases from J, with 12 bases in between. Germline CDR1 is SGHAT and CDR2 is FQNNGV. For the CDR3, the DNA is TGTGCCAGCAGGAGGGACTCCAGCTCCTACAATGAGCAGTTCTTC. The encoded protein is CASRRDSSSYNEQFF.

V and J are TRBV9 and TRBJ2-3, with TRBD1 matching over 8 bases. Germline V lookup: CDR1 SGDLS, CDR2 YYNGEE. This CDR3 has 16 amino acids. V shed 0 bases, J shed 1 base, and the junction held 4 bases outside the gene matches. The CDR3 region has the DNA TGTGCCAGCAGCGTAGGGACAGGGCTACGCACAGATACGCAGTATTTT. Protein sequence: CASSVGTGLRTDTQYF.

V usage is TRBV7-2 and J usage is TRBJ1-5, with D maybe TRBD1 (5 bases). V was trimmed by 5 bases and J by 1 base, leaving 12 bases between them. Germline CDR1 SGHTA, CDR2 FQGNSA. The CDR3 has 15 amino acids. The CDR3 is CASSAGRPSNQPQHF. The DNA for the CDR3 is TGTGCCAGCAGCGCGGGACGGCCCAGCAATCAGCCCCAGCATTTT.

The chain has TRBV11-3 and TRBJ1-4; a possible D gene is TRBD1 (6 bases). The V gene's germline CDR1 is SGHNT and CDR2 YENEEA. Trimming shortened V by 5 bases and J by 8 bases, and 12 bases separated the two germline ends. CDR3 length: 13 residues. CDR3: CASSRGQNEKLFF. The CDR3 bases are TGTGCCAGCAGCCGAGGACAGAACGAAAAACTGTTTTTT. Full variable domain (missing parts from reference TRBV11-3 and TRBJ1-4): EAGVVQSPRYKIIEKKQPVAFWCNPISGHNTLYWYLQNLGQGPELLIRYENEEAVDDSQLPKDRFSAERLKGVDSTLKIQPAELGDSAVYLCASSRGQNEKLFFGSGTQLSVL.

Here the CDR3 DNA reads TGTGCCTCTGACATGGGTAGGGATCAGCCCCAGCATTTT. Translated: CASDMGRDQPQHF. The genes are TRBV30 and TRBJ1-5; no firm D call. The length of the CDR3 is 13 residues. V lost 7 bases, J lost 5 bases, and 15 bases lay in between. The V gene's germline CDR1 is GTSNPN and CDR2 SVGIG (reference sequence).

The V call is TRBV30, the J call TRBJ2-2; 7 bases are a match to TRBD1. The CDR3 is 13 amino acids. CDR1 and CDR2 (germline): GTSNPN, SVGIG (reference sequence). The ends lost 2 bases at V and 6 bases at J; junction bases unmatched: 3. Here the CDR3 reads CAWSSTGAGELFF. The CDR3 nucleotides are TGTGCCTGGAGTTCCACAGGGGCCGGGGAGCTGTTTTTT.

This clone was seen once. This chain links TRBV10-3 with TRBJ2-7, with no clear D. V lost 2 bases and J 5 bases, leaving 16 bases between the germline ends. The CDR3 loop spans 15 amino acids. The germline V gene has CDR1 ENHRY and CDR2 SYGVKD. The CDR3 region is CAISEVGVGTDEQYF. The CDR3 DNA sequence: TGTGCCATCAGTGAGGTGGGTGTGGGTACCGACGAGCAGTACTTC.

This chain uses TRBV14 with TRBJ2-1; the D gene is possibly TRBD1 (6 bases). The ends were cut back, 1 base at V and 6 bases at J, with 10 bases in the middle. The CDR3 is made up of 14 amino acids. CDR1 is SGHDN, CDR2 FVKESK, per germline. The DNA for the CDR3 is TGTGCCAGCAGCCAAGGATTCAGGGGCAATGAGCAGTTCTTC. Its protein is CASSQGFRGNEQFF.

V usage is TRBV5-6 and J usage is TRBJ2-4; a possible D gene is TRBD2 (7 bases). V lost 4 bases and J lost 1, with 12 bases in between. Germline V gene lookup returns CDR1 SGHDT and CDR2 YYEEEE. The CDR3 extends over 15 amino acids. The CDR3 DNA reads as TGTGCCAGCAGCCGAAGGGGGGGGGCCAAAAACATTCAGTACTTC. Protein product: CASSRRGGAKNIQYF. The whole variable domain, filled in from reference TRBV5-6 and TRBJ2-4, reads DAGVTQSPTHLIKTRGQQVTLRCSPKSGHDTVSWYQQALGQGPQFIFQYYEEEERQRGNFPDRFSGHQFPNYSSELNVNALLLGDSALYLCASSRRGGAKNIQYFGAGTRLSVL.

This chain uses TRBV6-5 with TRBJ2-5, with 11 bases that match TRBD2. Germline assignment: CDR1 MNHEY and CDR2 SVGAGI. V shed 10 bases, J shed 6 bases, and the junction held 7 bases outside the gene matches. The CDR3 extends over 13 amino acids. CDR3 bases: TGTGCCACAATGCGACTAGCGGGGAAGACCCAGTACTTC. Protein: CATMRLAGKTQYF.

This clone was seen a handful of times. This sequence joins TRBV14 and TRBJ1-6, with D uncertain. The CDR3 is made up of 15 amino acids. Germline V CDR1 and CDR2: SGHDN, FVKESK. The V end was cut by 4 bases, the J end by 10 bases, with 17 bases between. The CDR3 protein is CASSLDLNPRSPLHF. The CDR3 DNA reads as TGTGCCAGCAGCCTTGATCTGAACCCGCGCTCACCCCTCCACTTT.

This chain links TRBV30 with TRBJ2-1, with 13 bases fitting TRBD2. The J segment lost 0 bases and the V segment lost 5 bases, leaving 7 bases of the junction unmatched. This CDR3 region has 17 residues. CDR1 GTSNPN and CDR2 SVGIG come from the germline V gene (reference sequence). CDR3: CAWGTSGVLSSYNEQFF. CDR3 coding DNA: TGTGCCTGGGGGACTAGCGGGGTCTTGAGCTCCTACAATGAGCAGTTCTTC.

V usage is TRBV6-1 and J usage is TRBJ1-1; D unresolved. V lost 6 bases, J lost 4 bases, and 9 bases lay in between. This CDR3 is 12 amino acids long. CDR1 and CDR2 (germline): MNHNS, SASEGT. The CDR3 here is CASSRYGTEAFF. The CDR3 DNA reads as TGTGCCAGCAGCCGTTATGGCACTGAAGCTTTCTTT.

This rearrangement joins TRBV5-1 to TRBJ1-4; D remains unclear. CDR3 size: 15 residues. Germline loops: CDR1 SGHRS, CDR2 YFSETQ. V lost 1 base and J 7 bases, leaving 14 bases between the germline ends. The CDR3 reads CASSLTTLSTEKLFF. DNA for the CDR3: TGCGCCAGCAGCTTGACAACTCTCTCTACTGAAAAACTGTTTTTT.

The rearrangement uses TRBV4-1 and TRBJ2-5; unclear D gene. Germline assignment: CDR1 MGHRA and CDR2 YSYEKL. V dropped 0 bases and J dropped 4 bases, with 12 bases sitting between them. The CDR3 spans 15 residues. CDR3 loop: CASSQDMGISETQYF. The CDR3 DNA sequence: TGCGCCAGCAGCCAAGATATGGGGATATCAGAGACCCAGTACTTC.